This T cell receptor beta chain was recorded in a study of blood T cell repertoires in COVID-19. Study context: COVID-19 samples from acute and convalescent phases originated in the United States, Italy and Spain. PBMCs, B-cell-depleted T cells, or T cells provided the cDNA or gDNA that made up the material.

Trimming at V came to 2 bases and at J to 4 bases, leaving 2 bases not matched to a gene. The CDR3 sequence is 16 residues long. Per germline, CDR1 MGHRA and CDR2 YSYEKL. Per the original methods: Counts of nucleated cells, estimated from reference gene primer amplification, were obtained. Sequencing was performed with immunoSEQ multiplex PCR; in TCRdb, only in-frame clones are kept and a portion is missing. That table gives V, J and clone size, and the DNA gave D and trimming. The data contain about 69,000 clones, more than 85% of them singletons. The receptor was derived from a woman aged 55-70 years with active COVID-19. The rearrangement uses TRBV4-1 and TRBJ2-3; 14 nucleotides match TRBD2. The sequencing input was peripheral blood. The DNA for the CDR3 is TGCGCCAGCAGCCAAACGACTAGCGGGAGGGCAGATACGCAGTATTTT. This encodes CASSQTTSGRADTQYF.